This entry concerns a single T cell receptor beta chain. The target antigen is unknown. The record originates from a study of shared clonotypes between healthy human individuals. Whole-study context: Each donor contributed plates that comprised three CD4 naive, three CD4 memory, two CD8 naive and one CD8 memory. Study-wide points: Sampling used blood alone; tissue repertoires probably differ. With a handful of donors compared, 4.5% to 6.5% of naive CD4 clonotypes were shared.

Per the study methods: Because ImmunoSEQ provided only junction sequences with no quality scores, the filtering differed. The method was immunoSEQ multiplex PCR; TCRdb's version includes in-frame clones alone and lacks a portion of them. V and J calls plus clone size are reproduced from that table; the DNA served to infer D and trimming. This table has hundreds of thousands of clones, 90% to 96% appearing once. The receptor comes from a woman aged 25 to 39 in good health. The specimen sequenced was naive CD4+ T cells sorted from blood. Subset of the sample: CD45RA+ positively selected.

This chain's CDR3 is CASSLEGYGAFF. The DNA of the CDR3 is TGTGCCAGCAGCTTGGAGGGCTACGGAGCTTTCTTT. The chain carries TRBV5-4 and TRBJ1-1; no firm D call. Germline V gene lookup returns CDR1 SGHNT and CDR2 YYREEE (reference sequence). With 0 bases removed from V and 10 bases from J, the gap between germline ends came to 10 bases. The CDR3 sequence is 12 residues long.